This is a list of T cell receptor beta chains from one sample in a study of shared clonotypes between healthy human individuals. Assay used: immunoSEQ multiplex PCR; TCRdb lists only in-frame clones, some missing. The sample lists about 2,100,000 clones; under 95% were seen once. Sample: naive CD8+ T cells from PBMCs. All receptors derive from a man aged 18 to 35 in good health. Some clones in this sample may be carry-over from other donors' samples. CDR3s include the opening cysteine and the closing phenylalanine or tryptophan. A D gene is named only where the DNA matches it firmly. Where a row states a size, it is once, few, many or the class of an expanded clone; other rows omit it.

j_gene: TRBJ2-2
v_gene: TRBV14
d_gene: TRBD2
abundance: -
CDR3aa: CASSQDFGGRDTGELFF
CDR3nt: TGTGCCAGCAGCCAAGATTTCGGCGGGAGAGACACCGGGGAGCTGTTTTTT

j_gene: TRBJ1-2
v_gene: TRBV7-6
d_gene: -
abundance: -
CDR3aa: CASSPIRRYGYTF
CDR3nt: TGTGCCAGCAGCCCGATTCGGAGATATGGCTACACCTTC

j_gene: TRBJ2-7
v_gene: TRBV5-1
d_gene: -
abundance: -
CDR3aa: CASSLEGYEQYF
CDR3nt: TGCGCCAGCAGCTTGGAAGGCTACGAGCAGTACTTC

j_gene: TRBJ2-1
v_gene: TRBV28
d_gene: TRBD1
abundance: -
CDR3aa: CASSLAIQGEAYNEQFF
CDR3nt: TGTGCCAGCAGTTTAGCGATACAGGGGGAAGCATACAATGAGCAGTTCTTC

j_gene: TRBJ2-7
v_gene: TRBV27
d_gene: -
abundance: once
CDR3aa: CAGSLTTAYEQYF
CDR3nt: TGTGCCGGCAGTTTGACGACAGCCTACGAGCAGTACTTC

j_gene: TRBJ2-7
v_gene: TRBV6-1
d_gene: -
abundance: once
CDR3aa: CASIGQSYEQYF
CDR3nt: TGTGCCAGCATCGGCCAATCCTACGAGCAGTACTTC

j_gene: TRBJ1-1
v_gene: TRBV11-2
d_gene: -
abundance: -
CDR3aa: CASAPTGILGEAFF
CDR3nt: TGTGCCAGCGCCCCTACAGGGATCCTCGGTGAGGCTTTCTTT

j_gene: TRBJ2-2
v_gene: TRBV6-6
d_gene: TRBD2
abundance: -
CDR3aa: CASSFSAGGTGELFF
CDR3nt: TGTGCCAGCAGTTTTTCAGCGGGAGGAACCGGGGAGCTGTTTTTT

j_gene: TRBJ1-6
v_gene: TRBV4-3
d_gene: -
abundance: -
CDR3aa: CASSPGSSYNSPLHF
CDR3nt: TGCGCCAGCAGCCCCGGTAGCTCCTATAATTCACCCCTCCACTTT

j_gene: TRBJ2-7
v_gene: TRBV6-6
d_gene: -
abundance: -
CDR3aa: CASSYSEGLEQYF
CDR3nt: TGTGCCAGCAGTTACTCAGAGGGTTTGGAGCAGTACTTC